This record concerns one TCR beta chain sequence. Its antigen is unknown. The authors took one heparinised blood draw, averaging about 116 mL, from each donor. Based on CD45RO/CCR7/CD25/CD127/CD95/CD27, CD4+ regulatory, stem cell-like memory, naive and central memory cells were sorted. This entry is derived from a study of beta chain features in type 1 diabetes. Study conclusions and caveats: Within each of all four CD4+ subsets, Type 1 diabetes patients had TCRB CDR3s that were moderately but significantly shorter.

The authors reverse transcribed all of the isolated RNA, so sequencing captured expressed TCRB transcripts. Here immunoSEQ multiplex PCR was the method, and the copy in TCRdb shows in-frame clones only, minus some. The data show about 360,000 clones, roughly 12% seen once. The sequence derives from a man aged 18 to 30 in good health. The sequenced sample was naive CD4+ T cells from blood.

This CDR3 is CASSLDSVTEAFF. The DNA of the CDR3 is TGTGCCAGCAGCTTAGACTCGGTCACTGAAGCTTTCTTT. This chain connects TRBV7-9 to TRBJ1-1; unclear D gene. Germline V gives CDR1 SEHNR, CDR2 FQNEAQ (reference sequence). Between the trimmed V and J ends, which lost 1 base and 4 bases, there was a span of 7 bases. This CDR3 has 13 residues.